This TCR beta chain is from a study of T cells in Graves' hyperthyroidism and ophthalmopathy (dated by TCRdb to the late 2010s). Regarding the study in general: Peripheral blood was sampled at the time of initial diagnosis, prior to any treatment. To identify TCR V-J signatures that set the groups apart, the researchers used a discovery cohort of 90 to 100 patients, made up of 43 with Graves' ophthalmopathy and 55 to 65 with stable Graves' hyperthyroidism. Prospective prediction of ophthalmopathy was tested in an independent validation cohort consisting of roughly 19 hyperthyroidism patients and some 15 patients who later progressed to ophthalmopathy. The roughly 90 discovery patients were divided at random into training and test sets in a 7:3 ratio. The study also compared thyroid tissue and blood T-cell repertoires from more than five Graves' hyperthyroidism patients. Following sampling, methimazole starting at 30 mg daily was given to hyperthyroidism patients, and high-dose intravenous methylprednisolone was given to ophthalmopathy patients. The paper describes TCR Vbeta CDR3 sequencing of 140 or so peripheral blood samples, made up of about 40 ophthalmopathy patients, some 80 hyperthyroidism patients and about 17 progressor patients.

V was cut back by 1 base and J by 4 bases, leaving a gap of 16 bases between them. Via the germline V gene, CDR1 is MNHNS and CDR2 SASEGT. From the cysteine through the phenylalanine, the CDR3 covers 17 amino acids. The DNA shown is the 51-base CDR3, in frame from base 1. Hyperthyroidism patients were aged 18 to 65 years and newly diagnosed, with disease duration of less than 2 months. Exclusion was applied to patients with uncontrolled infections, other autoimmune diseases, pregnancy or lactation. Diagnoses were based on clinical symptoms, serum thyroxine and TRAb, thyroid ultrasound and orbital computed tomography. Blood from progressor patients was collected at the time of first diagnosis with hyperthyroidism, before any ophthalmopathy symptoms had appeared. PBMCs were separated from over 9 ml of fresh peripheral blood using Ficoll-Paque density gradient centrifugation. Progressor patients were defined as those initially diagnosed with Graves' hyperthyroidism in whom ophthalmopathy developed during follow-up. Total RNA was extracted with Trizol reagent, and quality was checked on an Agilent 2100 Bioanalyzer.

TCR beta CDR3 regions were amplified from RNA transcripts. The first round of RT-PCR for the TCR CDR3 was performed with the HTBI primer set and the Qiagen OneStep RT-PCR kit. A second multiplex PCR round built the libraries, followed by size selection and purification. Sequencing of the libraries was done on an Illumina HiSeq2000 using paired-end 100 bp reads. Regarding the original processing steps: Raw data were processed with SOAPnuke, discarding reads with adapters, uncalled bases, mean Phred below 15, or no exact constant-primer or identifier match. COPE v1.2.5 was used to merge high-quality paired reads, and clonotypes were defined as unique nucleotide sequences. Clonotypes were aligned to IMGT TRBV, TRBD and TRBJ reference segments using MiTCR v1.1. The analysis included only V-J combinations with a frequency above 0.0001, which together covered approximately 99% of the repertoires. The TCS score was defined as F50 (clonal expansion) divided by E x V (chaos), with BLOSUM62-based TCRdist calculated between CDR3 peptides within each V-J. Welch's t-statistics and random forest reduced around 550 V-J features to 13, which were used in a naive Bayes classifier (R e1071). TCRdb ran its own pipeline on the public reads, namely fastp trimming at Q25 and MiXCR clone calling, and kept in-frame beta chains. Rows matching on CDR3 protein sequence are summarized as one entry with the most common DNA and genes. The V and J calls reflect TCRdb's pipeline rather than the authors' work. The sample table contains more than 300,000 distinct CDR3 sequences; only one count was recorded for about a sixth of them. The ten largest account for around a third of the sample.

Study-level results and caveats: Sample size was not statistically predetermined, and blinding of investigators to group allocation was not performed. In validation, the model predicted progression to ophthalmopathy with 55% to 71% sensitivity and approximately 78% specificity, a median of approximately 6.7 months before onset. Ophthalmopathy was separated from stable hyperthyroidism by a 13 V-J signature model, with around 90% sensitivity and about 84% specificity obtained in cross-validation and 80%/75% obtained in testing. Most expanded thyroid clonotypes (frequency above 0.001) were also found in blood, which suggests that blood repertoires may mirror thyroid immune responses.

This clonotype was seen many times. Its antigen remains unidentified. Nothing much larger sits one base from this clone, and base qualities are not available. The sequence joins TRBV6-1 to TRBJ2-2; the D region possibly corresponds to TRBD1 (5 bases align). Sample: blood. This sequence originates from a woman younger than 45 with Graves' hyperthyroidism that later progressed to Graves' ophthalmopathy. The sequenced DNA is TGTGCCAGCAGTGAAGAGGCCCGTCTAGGGGTCACCGGGGAGCTGTTTTTT. Protein translation: CASSEEARLGVTGELFF.